The TCR beta chain under discussion was sequenced for a study of T cells after yellow fever vaccination. Study background: Researchers used SMART-Seq v4 Ultra Low Input to prepare fractions that had low cell numbers.

CDR3 length equals 14 residues. Trimming shortened V by 5 bases and J by 10 bases, and 18 bases separated the two germline ends. They built TCR cDNA with 5'RACE template switching, a step that put in a universal primer site and UMIs. TCRdb processed the 5' RACE reads anew with MiXCR; each CDR3 protein has one entry. The sample has about 580,000 distinct CDR3 sequences; around a sixth are singletons. This clonotype appeared a few times. Its antigen is still unknown. Study-wide findings and caveats: Post-booster reappearance was seen for most primary-vaccination clones (just under 97% CD4, 85% to 90% CD8). Within FACS-sorted repertoires, abundant clonotypes contaminating from the bulk population could be present.

V is TRBV12-3 or TRBV12-4 and J is TRBJ2-1, with D perhaps matching TRBD2 (5 bases). Sequenced material: PBMCs, taken 5 days after the first yellow fever vaccination. The TCR was taken from a man younger than 35 who received the YFV17D yellow fever vaccine. This CDR3 is CASSPDSYPPEQFF. The CDR3 DNA follows: TGTGCCAGCAGTCCGGACTCGTACCCCCCCGAGCAGTTCTTC.